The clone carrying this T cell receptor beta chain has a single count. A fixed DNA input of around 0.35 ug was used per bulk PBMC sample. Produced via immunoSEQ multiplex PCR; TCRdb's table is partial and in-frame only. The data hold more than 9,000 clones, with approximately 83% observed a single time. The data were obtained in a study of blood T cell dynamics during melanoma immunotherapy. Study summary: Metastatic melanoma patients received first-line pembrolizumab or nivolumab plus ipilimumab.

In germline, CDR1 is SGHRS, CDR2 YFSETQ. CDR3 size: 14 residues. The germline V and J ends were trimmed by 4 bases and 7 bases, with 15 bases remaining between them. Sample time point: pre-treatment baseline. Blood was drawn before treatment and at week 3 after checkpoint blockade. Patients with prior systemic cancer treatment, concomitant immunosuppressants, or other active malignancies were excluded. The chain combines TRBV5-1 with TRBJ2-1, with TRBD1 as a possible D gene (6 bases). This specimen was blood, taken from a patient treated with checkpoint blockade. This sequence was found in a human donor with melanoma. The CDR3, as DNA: TGCGCCAGCAGCCTAAACAGGGTAGAGAATGAGCAGTTCTTC. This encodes CASSLNRVENEQFF.